This TCR beta chain was captured in a study of Ad26.COV2.S vaccination and SARS-CoV-2 variants. The data were produced by immunoSEQ multiplex PCR, yet TCRdb's version contains in-frame clones alone and is incomplete. The profile covers around 340,000 clones, with approximately 90% appearing a single time and 6.4% taken by the ten largest. Treatment described: about 20 received Ad26.COV2.S at low or high dose, single or two shots; five or six received placebo; per-sample allocation not given. Day 63 after the first vaccine or placebo injection was the time point for sampling. This CDR3 contains 13 residues. J lost 7 bases, V lost 5 bases, and 7 bases had no gene match. Germline V gene lookup returns CDR1 GTSNPN and CDR2 SVGIG (reference sequence).

This chain connects TRBV30 to TRBJ1-5; TRBD1 agrees at 8 bases. The clonotype comes from a person aged 18-65 years who received the Ad26.COV2.S COVID-19 vaccine or a placebo. The sample consisted of peripheral blood, taken in a trial of Ad26.COV2.S vaccine versus placebo. The CDR3 DNA reads TGTGCCTGGGGGGGGCAGGGGGCCCAGCCCCAGCATTTT. It encodes CAWGGQGAQPQHF. Full variable domain (remainder filled in from reference TRBV30 and TRBJ1-5): SQTIHQWPATLVQPVGSPLSLECTVEGTSNPNLYWYRQAAGRGLQLLFYSVGIGQISSEVPQNLSASRPQDRQFILSSKKLLLSDSGFYLCAWGGQGAQPQHFGDGTRLSIL.